Here is one T cell receptor beta chain with its context. Its cognate antigen is unknown. The sample belongs to a study of memory B cells and T cells in multiple sclerosis. Germline values: CDR1 DFQATT, CDR2 SNEGSKA (reference sequence). The length of the CDR3 is 11 residues. Trimming removed 4 bases at V and 7 bases at J, with 11 bases between. Sequenced by immunoSEQ multiplex PCR; TCRdb stores in-frame clones only, minus some. The sample holds roughly 30,000 clones, approximately 85% seen once. Stimulus-free culture yielded autoproliferating CFSE-dim and non-proliferating CFSE-high T cells, each sequenced separately. Replicate wells were pooled after 6 to 8 days of stimulus-free culture of roughly 5x10^7 CFSE-labeled PBMCs.

The chain is built from TRBV20-1 and TRBJ2-7, with unresolved D. The sample consisted of PBMCs from blood kept in culture. The sequence was collected from a human donor with multiple sclerosis. In DNA, the CDR3 is TGCAGTGCTACGACCTCCGTTGAGCAGTACTTC. Residues: CSATTSVEQYF.